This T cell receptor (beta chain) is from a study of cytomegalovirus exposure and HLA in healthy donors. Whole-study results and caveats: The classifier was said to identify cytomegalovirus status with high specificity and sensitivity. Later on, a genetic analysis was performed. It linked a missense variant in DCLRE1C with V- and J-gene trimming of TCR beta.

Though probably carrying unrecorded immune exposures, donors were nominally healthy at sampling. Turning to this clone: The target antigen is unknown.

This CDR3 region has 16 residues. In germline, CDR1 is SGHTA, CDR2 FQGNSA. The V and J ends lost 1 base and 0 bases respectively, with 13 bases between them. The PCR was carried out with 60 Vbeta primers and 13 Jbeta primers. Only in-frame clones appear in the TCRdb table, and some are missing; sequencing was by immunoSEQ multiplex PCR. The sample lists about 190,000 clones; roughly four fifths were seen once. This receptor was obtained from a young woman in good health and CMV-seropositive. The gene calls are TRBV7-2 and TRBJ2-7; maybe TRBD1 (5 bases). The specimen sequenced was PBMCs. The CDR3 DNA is TGTGCCAGCAGCTTAGAGTTAGGGGCCTTCTCCTACGAGCAGTACTTC. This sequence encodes CASSLELGAFSYEQYF.